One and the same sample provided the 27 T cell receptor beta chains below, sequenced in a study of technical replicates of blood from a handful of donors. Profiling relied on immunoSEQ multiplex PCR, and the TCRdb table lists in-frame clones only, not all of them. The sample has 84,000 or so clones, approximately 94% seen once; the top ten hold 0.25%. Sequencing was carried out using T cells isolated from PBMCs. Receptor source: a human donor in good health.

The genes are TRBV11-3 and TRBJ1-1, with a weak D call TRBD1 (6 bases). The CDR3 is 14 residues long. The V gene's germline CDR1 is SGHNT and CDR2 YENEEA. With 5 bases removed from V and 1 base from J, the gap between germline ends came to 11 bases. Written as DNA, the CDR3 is TGTGCCAGCAGCCTCAGGGGTGGGAACACTGAAGCTTTCTTT. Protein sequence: CASSLRGGNTEAFF.

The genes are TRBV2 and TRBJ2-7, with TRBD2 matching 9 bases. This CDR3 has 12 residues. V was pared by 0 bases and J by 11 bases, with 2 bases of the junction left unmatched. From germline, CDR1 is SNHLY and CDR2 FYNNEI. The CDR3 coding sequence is TGTGCCAGCAGTGAAGCGGGGACTAGCAAGTACTTC. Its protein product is CASSEAGTSKYF.

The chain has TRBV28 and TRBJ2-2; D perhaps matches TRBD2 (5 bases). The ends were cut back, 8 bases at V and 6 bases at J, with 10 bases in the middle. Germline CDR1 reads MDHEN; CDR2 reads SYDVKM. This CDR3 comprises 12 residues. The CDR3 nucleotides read TGTGCCAGCCTAAGGCGGGCCGGGGAGCTGTTTTTT. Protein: CASLRRAGELFF.

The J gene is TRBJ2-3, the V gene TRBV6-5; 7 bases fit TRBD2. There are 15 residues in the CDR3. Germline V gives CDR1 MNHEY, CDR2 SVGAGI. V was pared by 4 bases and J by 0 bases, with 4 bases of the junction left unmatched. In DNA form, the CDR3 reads TGTGCCAGCAGTTCAGCGGGGTATAGCACAGATACGCAGTATTTT. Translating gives CASSSAGYSTDTQYF.

This CDR3 is CATSRDARGQGFPNEKLFF. For the CDR3, the DNA is TGTGCCACCAGCAGAGATGCGAGAGGACAGGGTTTCCCTAATGAAAAACTGTTTTTT. The chain uses TRBV15 and TRBJ1-4, with TRBD1 matching 8 bases. The V gene's germline CDR1 is LNHNV and CDR2 YYDKDF (reference sequence). The J segment lost 3 bases and the V segment lost 0 bases, leaving 12 bases of the junction unmatched. This CDR3 contains 19 residues.

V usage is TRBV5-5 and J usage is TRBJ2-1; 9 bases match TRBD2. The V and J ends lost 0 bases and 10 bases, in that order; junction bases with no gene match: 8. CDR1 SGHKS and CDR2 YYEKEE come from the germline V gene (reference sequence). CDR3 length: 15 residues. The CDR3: CASSLDPTSGREQFF. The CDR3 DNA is TGTGCCAGCAGCTTGGACCCGACTAGCGGCAGAGAGCAGTTCTTC. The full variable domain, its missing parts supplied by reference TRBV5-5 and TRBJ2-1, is DAGVTQSPTHLIKTRGQQVTLRCSPISGHKSVSWYQQVLGQGPQFIFQYYEKEERGRGNFPDRFSARQFPNYSSELNVNALLLGDSALYLCASSLDPTSGREQFFGPGTRLTVL.

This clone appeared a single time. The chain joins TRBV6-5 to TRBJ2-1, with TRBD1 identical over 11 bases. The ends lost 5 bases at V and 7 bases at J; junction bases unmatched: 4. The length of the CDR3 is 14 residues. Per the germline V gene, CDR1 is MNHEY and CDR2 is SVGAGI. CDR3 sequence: CASSQDRGRNEQFF. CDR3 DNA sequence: TGTGCCAGCAGTCAGGACAGGGGGCGGAATGAGCAGTTCTTC.

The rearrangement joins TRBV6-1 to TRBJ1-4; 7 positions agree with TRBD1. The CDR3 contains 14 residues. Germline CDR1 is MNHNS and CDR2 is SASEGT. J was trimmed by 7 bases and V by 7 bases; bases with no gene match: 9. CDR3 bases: TGTGCCAGCACCCCGGACAGGTTTAGTGAAAAACTGTTTTTT. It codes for CASTPDRFSEKLFF.

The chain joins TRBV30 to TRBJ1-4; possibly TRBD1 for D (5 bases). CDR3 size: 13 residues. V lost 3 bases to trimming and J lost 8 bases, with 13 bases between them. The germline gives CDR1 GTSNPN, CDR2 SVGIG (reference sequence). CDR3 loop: CAWRGPRREKLFF. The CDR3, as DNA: TGTGCCTGGAGGGGGCCTAGGCGGGAAAAACTGTTTTTT. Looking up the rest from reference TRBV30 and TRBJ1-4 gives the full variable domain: SQTIHQWPATLVQPVGSPLSLECTVEGTSNPNLYWYRQAAGRGLQLLFYSVGIGQISSEVPQNLSASRPQDRQFILSSKKLLLSDSGFYLCAWRGPRREKLFFGSGTQLSVL.

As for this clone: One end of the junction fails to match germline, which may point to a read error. CDR3 sequence: CAWSVGGLELFF. CDR3 coding DNA: TGTGCCTGGAGTGTCGGAGGACTAGAGCTGTTCTTC. The V call is TRBV30, the J call TRBJ2-1; 7 positions match TRBD2. Germline V lookup: CDR1 GTSNPN, CDR2 SVGIG (reference sequence). The CDR3 runs to 12 residues.

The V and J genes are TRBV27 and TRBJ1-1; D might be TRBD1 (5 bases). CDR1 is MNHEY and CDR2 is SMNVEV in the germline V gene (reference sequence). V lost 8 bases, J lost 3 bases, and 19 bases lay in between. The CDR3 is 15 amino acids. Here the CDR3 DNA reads TGTGCCAGCGTCCAACGCCAGGGATATGACACTGAAGCTTTCTTT. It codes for CASVQRQGYDTEAFF.

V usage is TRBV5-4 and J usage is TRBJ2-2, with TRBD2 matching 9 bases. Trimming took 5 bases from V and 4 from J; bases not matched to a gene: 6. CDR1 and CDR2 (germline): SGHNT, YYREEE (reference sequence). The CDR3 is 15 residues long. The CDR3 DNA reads TGTGCCAGCAGGGGCGGGGGGGCGGGCACCGGGGAGCTGTTTTTT. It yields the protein CASRGGGAGTGELFF.

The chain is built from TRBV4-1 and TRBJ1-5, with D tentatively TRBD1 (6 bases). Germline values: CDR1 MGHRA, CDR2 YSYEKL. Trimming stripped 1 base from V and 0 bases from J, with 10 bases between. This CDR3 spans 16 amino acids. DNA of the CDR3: TGCGCCAGCAGCCAAGCGGGGGGCGATAGCAATCAGCCCCAGCATTTT. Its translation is CASSQAGGDSNQPQHF.

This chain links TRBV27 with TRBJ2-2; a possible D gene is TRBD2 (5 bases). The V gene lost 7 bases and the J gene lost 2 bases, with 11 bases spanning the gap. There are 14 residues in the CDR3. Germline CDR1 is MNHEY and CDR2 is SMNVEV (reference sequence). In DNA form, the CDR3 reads TGTGCCAGCACATGGACTGATAACACCGGGGAGCTGTTTTTT. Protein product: CASTWTDNTGELFF.

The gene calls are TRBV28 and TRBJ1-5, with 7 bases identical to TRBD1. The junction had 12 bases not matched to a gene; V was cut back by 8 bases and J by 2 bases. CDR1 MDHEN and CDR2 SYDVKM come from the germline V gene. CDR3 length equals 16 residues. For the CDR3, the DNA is TGTGCCAGCCGAAGGGGGCAAGGGGTCGGCAATCAGCCCCAGCATTTT. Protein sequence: CASRRGQGVGNQPQHF.

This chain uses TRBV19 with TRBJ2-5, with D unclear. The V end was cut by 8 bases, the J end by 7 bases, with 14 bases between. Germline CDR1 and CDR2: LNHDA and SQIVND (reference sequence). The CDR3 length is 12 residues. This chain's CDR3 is CASRSPPGTQYF. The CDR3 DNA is TGTGCCAGTCGCAGTCCCCCAGGGACCCAGTACTTC.

The CDR3 DNA is TGTGCCAGCAGCTCAAGCTACTTCGAGAACACAGATACGCAGTATTTT. Translated: CASSSSYFENTDTQYF. The chain joins TRBV7-9 to TRBJ2-3; D remains ambiguous. Germline assignment: CDR1 SEHNR and CDR2 FQNEAQ (reference sequence). Trimming cost V 4 bases and J 2 bases, with 16 bases left between them. CDR3 length: 16 residues.

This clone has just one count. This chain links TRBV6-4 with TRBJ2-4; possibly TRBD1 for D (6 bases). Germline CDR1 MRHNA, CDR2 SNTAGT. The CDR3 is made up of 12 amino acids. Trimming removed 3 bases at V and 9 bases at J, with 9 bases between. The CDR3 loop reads CASSEKGGIQYF. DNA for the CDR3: TGTGCCAGCAGTGAGAAAGGGGGCATTCAGTACTTC.

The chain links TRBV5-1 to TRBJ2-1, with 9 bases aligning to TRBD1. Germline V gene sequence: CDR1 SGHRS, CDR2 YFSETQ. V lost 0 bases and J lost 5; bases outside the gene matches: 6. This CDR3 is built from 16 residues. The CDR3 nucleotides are TGCGCCAGCAGCTTGGAAGGACAGGGGATCCACAATGAGCAGTTCTTC. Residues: CASSLEGQGIHNEQFF.

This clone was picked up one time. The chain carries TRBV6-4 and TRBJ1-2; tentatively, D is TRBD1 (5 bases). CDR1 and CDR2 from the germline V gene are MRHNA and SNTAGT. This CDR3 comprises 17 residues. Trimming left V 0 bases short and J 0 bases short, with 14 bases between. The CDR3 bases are TGTGCCAGCAGTGACTCGTTTCCGGCAGGGCCTAACTATGGCTACACCTTC. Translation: CASSDSFPAGPNYGYTF.

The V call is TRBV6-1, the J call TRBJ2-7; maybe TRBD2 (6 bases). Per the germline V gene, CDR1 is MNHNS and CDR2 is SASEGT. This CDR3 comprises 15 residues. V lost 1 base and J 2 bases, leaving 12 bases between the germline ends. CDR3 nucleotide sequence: TGTGCCAGCAGTGAAGAATGGGACTCAACCTACGAGCAGTACTTC. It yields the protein CASSEEWDSTYEQYF.

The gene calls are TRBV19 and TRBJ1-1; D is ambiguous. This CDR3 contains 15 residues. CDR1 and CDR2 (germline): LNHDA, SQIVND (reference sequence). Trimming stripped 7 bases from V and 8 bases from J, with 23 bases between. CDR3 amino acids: CASNVDSGRDKEAFF. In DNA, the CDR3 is TGTGCCAGTAACGTGGATTCAGGCCGGGATAAGGAAGCTTTCTTT. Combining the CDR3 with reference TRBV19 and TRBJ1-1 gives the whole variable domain DGGITQSPKYLFRKEGQNVTLSCEQNLNHDAMYWYRQDPGQGLRLIYYSQIVNDFQKGDIAEGYSVSREKKESFPLTVTSAQKNPTAFYLCASNVDSGRDKEAFFGQGTRLTVV.

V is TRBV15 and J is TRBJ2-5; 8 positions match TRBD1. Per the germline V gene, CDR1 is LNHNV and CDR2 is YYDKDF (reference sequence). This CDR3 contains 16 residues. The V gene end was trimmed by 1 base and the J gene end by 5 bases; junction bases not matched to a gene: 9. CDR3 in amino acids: CATSRGNRGLIETQYF. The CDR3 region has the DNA TGTGCCACCAGCAGAGGGAACAGGGGGTTAATCGAGACCCAGTACTTC.

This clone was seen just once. The CDR3 protein is CASSRTSGSSGELFF. Written as DNA, the CDR3 is TGTGCCAGCAGCCGGACTAGCGGGAGCTCCGGGGAGCTGTTTTTT. V and J are TRBV5-6 and TRBJ2-2; 13 bases agree with TRBD2. Germline V lookup: CDR1 SGHDT, CDR2 YYEEEE. V shed 4 bases, J shed 6 bases, and the junction held 3 bases outside the gene matches. This CDR3 has 15 amino acids.

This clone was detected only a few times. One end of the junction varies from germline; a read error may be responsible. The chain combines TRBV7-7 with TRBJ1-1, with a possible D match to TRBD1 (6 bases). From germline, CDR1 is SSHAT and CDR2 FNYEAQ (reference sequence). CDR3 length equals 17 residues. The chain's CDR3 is CASSPFLGAAENTEAFF. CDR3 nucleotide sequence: TGTGCTAGCAGCCCGTTCCTGGGGGCCGCTGAGAACACTGAAGCTTTCTTT.

CDR3 residues: CASSFYRGGYYNEQFF. The CDR3 coding sequence is TGTGCCAGCAGTTTCTACCGGGGTGGGTACTACAATGAGCAGTTCTTC. This rearrangement joins TRBV28 to TRBJ2-1; D possibly corresponds to TRBD2 (5 bases). The CDR3 is 16 amino acids. The germline V gene has CDR1 MDHEN and CDR2 SYDVKM. Trimming took 3 bases from V and 3 from J, leaving 15 bases between them.

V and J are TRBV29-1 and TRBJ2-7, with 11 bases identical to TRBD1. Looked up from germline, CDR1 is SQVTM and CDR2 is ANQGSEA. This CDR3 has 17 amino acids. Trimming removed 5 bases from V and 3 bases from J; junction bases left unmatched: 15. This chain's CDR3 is CSVKDLWTGGRVYEQYF. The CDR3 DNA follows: TGCAGCGTTAAGGACTTATGGACAGGGGGCAGGGTCTACGAGCAGTACTTC.